This entry concerns a single TCR beta chain. The sample originates from a study of cytomegalovirus exposure and HLA in healthy donors. Amplification used 60 Vbeta primers and 13 Jbeta primers. Sequencing used immunoSEQ multiplex PCR; TCRdb keeps in-frame clones, though not all of them. Its table records approximately 110,000 clones. Specimen: PBMCs. The receptor was isolated from a man between 50 and 59 years old in good health and CMV-seronegative.

Written as DNA, the CDR3 is TGTGCTAGTGGTAATAGGGGCACGAGGTATAATTCACCCCTCCACTTT. It encodes CASGNRGTRYNSPLHF. V gene TRBV12-5 combines with J gene TRBJ1-6; perhaps TRBD1 as D (5 bases). Trimming stripped 5 bases from V and 4 bases from J, with 15 bases between. This CDR3 is built from 16 residues. Germline values: CDR1 LGHNT, CDR2 FRNRAP.